This T cell receptor beta chain is from a study of T-cell reconstitution after alpha-beta-depleted transplantation in children. The germline V and J ends were trimmed by 2 bases and 0 bases, with 8 bases remaining between them. Per germline, CDR1 LGHNA and CDR2 YNFKEQ. CDR3 length: 16 amino acids. Using unique molecular identifiers, the investigators prepared the TCRbeta library. TCRdb reprocessed the PCR reads with MiXCR, giving one entry per CDR3 protein. This table holds 440,000 or so distinct CDR3 sequences, about a tenth found once. This receptor was identified in a human donor who donated a stem cell graft to a child with acute myeloid leukemia. Here the sequenced sample was PBMCs from the stem cell graft donor, taken from the stem cell graft. The rearrangement joins TRBV4-2 to TRBJ2-6; D remains unclear. CDR3 sequence reads: CASSQNQDSGANVLTF. CDR3 DNA: TGTGCCAGCAGCCAAAACCAGGACTCTGGGGCCAACGTCCTGACTTTC.